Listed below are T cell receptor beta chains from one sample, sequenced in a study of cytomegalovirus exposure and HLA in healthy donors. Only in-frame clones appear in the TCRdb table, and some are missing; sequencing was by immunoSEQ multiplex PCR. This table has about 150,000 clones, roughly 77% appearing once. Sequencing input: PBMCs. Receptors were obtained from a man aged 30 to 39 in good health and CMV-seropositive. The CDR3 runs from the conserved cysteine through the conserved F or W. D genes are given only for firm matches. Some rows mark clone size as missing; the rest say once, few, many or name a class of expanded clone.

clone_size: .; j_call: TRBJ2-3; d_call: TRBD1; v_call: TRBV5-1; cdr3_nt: TGCGCCAGCAGCCCCGAGGGACAGAGCACAGATACGCAGTATTTT; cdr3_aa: CASSPEGQSTDTQYF
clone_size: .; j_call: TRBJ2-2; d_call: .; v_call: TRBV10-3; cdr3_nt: TGTGCCATCAGTGAGTCGCGGGGCGGGGGCCCGCCCGGGGAGCTGTTTTTT; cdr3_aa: CAISESRGGGPPGELFF
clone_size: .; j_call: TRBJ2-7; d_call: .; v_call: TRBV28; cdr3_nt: TGTGCCAGCAGGCCCCCCGTGCCTACCTACGAGCAGTACTTC; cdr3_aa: CASRPPVPTYEQYF
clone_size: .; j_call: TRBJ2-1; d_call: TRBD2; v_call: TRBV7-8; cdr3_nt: TGTGCCAGCAGCACACGGACTAGCGGGAGTTCATACAATGAGCAGTTCTTC; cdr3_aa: CASSTRTSGSSYNEQFF
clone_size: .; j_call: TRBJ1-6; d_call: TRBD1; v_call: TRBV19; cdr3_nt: TGTGCCAGTTCGGACAGGGCGGCCGATAATTCACCCCTCCACTTT; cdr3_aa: CASSDRAADNSPLHF
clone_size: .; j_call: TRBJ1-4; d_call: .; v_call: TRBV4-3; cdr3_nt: TGCGCCAGCAGCCATCAGGCGGGGGGCTCAACTAATGAAAAACTGTTTTTT; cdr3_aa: CASSHQAGGSTNEKLFF
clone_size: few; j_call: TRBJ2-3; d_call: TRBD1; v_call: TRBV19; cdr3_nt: TGTGCCAGTGCCCGGGACAGAGTCACAGATACGCAGTATTTT; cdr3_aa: CASARDRVTDTQYF
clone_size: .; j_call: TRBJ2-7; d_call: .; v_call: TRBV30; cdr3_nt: TGTGCCTGGAGTGTCGACGGGTTAAACTACGAGCAGTACTTC; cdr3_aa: CAWSVDGLNYEQYF
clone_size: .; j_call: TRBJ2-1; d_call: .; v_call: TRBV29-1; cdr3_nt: TGCAGCCAGGGGGGGCTTGGCGGGAGGAGGGATGAGCAGTTCTTC; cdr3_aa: CSQGGLGGRRDEQFF
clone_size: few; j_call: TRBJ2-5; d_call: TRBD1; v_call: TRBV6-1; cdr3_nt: TGTGCCAGCAGTGACCCCGGGGGACAGGTGGAGACCCAGTACTTC; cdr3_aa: CASSDPGGQVETQYF
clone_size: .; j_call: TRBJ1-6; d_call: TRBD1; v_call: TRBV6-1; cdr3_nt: TGTGCCAGCAGTGATCAGGGGGGTAACAATTCACCCCTCCACTTT; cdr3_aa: CASSDQGGNNSPLHF
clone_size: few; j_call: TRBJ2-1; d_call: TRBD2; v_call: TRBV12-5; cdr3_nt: TGTGCTAGTGGGTCCTTATTTCGCGGACTAGCGGGCACCTACAATGAGCAGTTCTTC; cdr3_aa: CASGSLFRGLAGTYNEQFF
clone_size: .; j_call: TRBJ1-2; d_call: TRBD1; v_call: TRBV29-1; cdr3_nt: TGCAGCGTTAAGACAGGGGACGGCTATGGCTACACCTTC; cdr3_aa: CSVKTGDGYGYTF
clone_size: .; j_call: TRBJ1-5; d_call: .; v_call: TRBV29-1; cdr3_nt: TGCAGCGCTACGGAGGGAATAGGGAATCAGCCCCAGCATTTT; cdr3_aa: CSATEGIGNQPQHF
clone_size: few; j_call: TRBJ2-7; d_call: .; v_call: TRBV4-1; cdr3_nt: TGCGCCAGCAGCCAAGATTCCCCAGGGGACGAGCAGTACTTC; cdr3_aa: CASSQDSPGDEQYF
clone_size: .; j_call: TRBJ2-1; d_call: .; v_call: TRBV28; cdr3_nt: TGTGCCAGCAGTTTAGGCCCCCTGCAATTCTTC; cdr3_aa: CASSLGPLQFF
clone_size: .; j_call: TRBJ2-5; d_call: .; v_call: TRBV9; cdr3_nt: TGTGCCAGCAGCGTAGCTGAGAGGGCGCGGGAGACCCAGTACTTC; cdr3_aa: CASSVAERARETQYF
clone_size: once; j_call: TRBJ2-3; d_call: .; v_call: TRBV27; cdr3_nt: TGTGCCAGCAGTTCGTCGACAGTTCCGATCCTCACAGATACGCAGTATTTT; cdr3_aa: CASSSSTVPILTDTQYF
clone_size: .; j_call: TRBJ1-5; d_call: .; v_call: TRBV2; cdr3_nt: TGTGCCAGCCACAGGGACCATCAGCCCCAGCATTTT; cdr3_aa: CASHRDHQPQHF
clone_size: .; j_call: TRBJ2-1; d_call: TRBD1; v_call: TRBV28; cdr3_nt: TGTGCCAGCAGGACCCGGGACAGGGCGCTCAATGAGCAGTTCTTC; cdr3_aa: CASRTRDRALNEQFF
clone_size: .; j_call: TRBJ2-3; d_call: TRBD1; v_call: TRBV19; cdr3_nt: TGTGCCAGTAGTGCTAGACAGGGAACAGATACGCAGTATTTT; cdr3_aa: CASSARQGTDTQYF
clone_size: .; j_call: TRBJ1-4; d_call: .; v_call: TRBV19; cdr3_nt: TGTGCCAGTAGTTTTCGACAGGACCGTGAAAAACTGTTTTTT; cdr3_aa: CASSFRQDREKLFF
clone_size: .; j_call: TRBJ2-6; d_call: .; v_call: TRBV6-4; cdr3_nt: TGTGCCAGCAGCCTAAACTCTGGGGCCAACGTCCTGACTTTC; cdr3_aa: CASSLNSGANVLTF
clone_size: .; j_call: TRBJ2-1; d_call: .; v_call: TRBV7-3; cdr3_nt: TGTGCCAGCAGCCCCCCGGGTAGACCCAGTGAGCAGTTCTTC; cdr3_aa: CASSPPGRPSEQFF
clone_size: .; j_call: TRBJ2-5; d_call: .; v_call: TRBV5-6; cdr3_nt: TGTGCCAGCAGCTTGGCTCGGGGGAACCAAGAGACCCAGTACTTC; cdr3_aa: CASSLARGNQETQYF